This record covers a single TCR beta chain. The entry originates in a study of shared clonotypes between healthy human individuals. Trimming stripped 3 bases from V and 6 bases from J, with 18 bases between. Germline V CDR1 and CDR2: SQVTM, ANQGSEA. This CDR3 is built from 14 residues. Produced via immunoSEQ multiplex PCR; TCRdb's table is partial and in-frame only. The sample lists around 1.1 million clones, around three quarters occurring once. V is TRBV29-1 and J is TRBJ2-7; TRBD1 might be the D (5 bases). Sequencing was performed on memory CD4+ T cells from PBMCs. Subset here: CD45RA-negative fraction. This sequence was found in a man between 18 and 29 years old in good health. Some clones in this sample may be carry-over from other donors' samples. CDR3 nucleotide sequence: TGCAGCGTTGAGTGGTCTGGGGCAAAGGGCGAGCAGTACTTC. This gives the protein CSVEWSGAKGEQYF.